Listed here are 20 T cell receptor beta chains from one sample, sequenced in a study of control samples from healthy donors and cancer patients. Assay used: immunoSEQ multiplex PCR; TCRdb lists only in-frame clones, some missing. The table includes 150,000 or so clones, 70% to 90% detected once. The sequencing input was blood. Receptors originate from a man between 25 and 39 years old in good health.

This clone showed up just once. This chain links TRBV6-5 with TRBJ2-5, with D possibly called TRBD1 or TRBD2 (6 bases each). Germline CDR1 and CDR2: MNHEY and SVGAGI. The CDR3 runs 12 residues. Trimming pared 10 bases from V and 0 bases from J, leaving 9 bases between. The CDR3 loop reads CANGGNQETQYF. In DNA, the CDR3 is TGTGCCAACGGGGGCAACCAAGAGACCCAGTACTTC.

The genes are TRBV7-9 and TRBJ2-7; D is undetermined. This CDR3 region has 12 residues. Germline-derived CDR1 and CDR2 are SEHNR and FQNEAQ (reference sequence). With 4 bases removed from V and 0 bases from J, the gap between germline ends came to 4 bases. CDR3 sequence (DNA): TGTGCCAGCAGCTCGAACTCCTACGAGCAGTACTTC. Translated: CASSSNSYEQYF.

This CDR3 is CASSQEVTGLLGEKLFF. CDR3 DNA sequence: TGCGCCAGCAGCCAAGAAGTGACAGGCCTGCTGGGGGAAAAACTGTTTTTT. This chain joins TRBV4-3 and TRBJ1-4, with TRBD1 as a possible D gene (6 bases). The CDR3 extends over 17 amino acids. CDR1 and CDR2 from the germline V gene are LGHNA and YSLEER. Trimming removed 0 bases from V and 8 bases from J, with 19 bases in between.

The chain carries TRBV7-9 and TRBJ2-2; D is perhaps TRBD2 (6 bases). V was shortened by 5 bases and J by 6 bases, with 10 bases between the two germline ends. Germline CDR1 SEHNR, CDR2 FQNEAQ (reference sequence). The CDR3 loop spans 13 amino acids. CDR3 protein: CASSPWGAGELFF. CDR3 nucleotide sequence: TGTGCCAGCAGCCCGTGGGGGGCCGGGGAGCTGTTTTTT.

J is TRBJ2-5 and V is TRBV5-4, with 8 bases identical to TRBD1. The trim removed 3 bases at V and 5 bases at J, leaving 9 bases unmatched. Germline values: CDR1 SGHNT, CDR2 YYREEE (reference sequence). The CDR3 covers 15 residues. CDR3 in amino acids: CASSSRGQGGETQYF. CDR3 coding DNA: TGTGCCAGCAGCTCCAGAGGACAGGGTGGCGAGACCCAGTACTTC.

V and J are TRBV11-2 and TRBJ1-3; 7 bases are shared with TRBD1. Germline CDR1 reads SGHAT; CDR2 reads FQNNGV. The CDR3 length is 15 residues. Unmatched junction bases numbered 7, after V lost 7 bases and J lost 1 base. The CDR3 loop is CASTRTGVSGNTIYF. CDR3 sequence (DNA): TGTGCCAGCACTCGGACAGGAGTATCTGGAAACACCATATATTTT.

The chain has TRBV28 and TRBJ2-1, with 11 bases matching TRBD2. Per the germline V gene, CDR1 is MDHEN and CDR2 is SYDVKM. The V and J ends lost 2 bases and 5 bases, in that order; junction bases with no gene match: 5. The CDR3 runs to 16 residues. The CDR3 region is CASSLPGLAVNNEQFF. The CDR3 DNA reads TGTGCCAGCAGTTTACCGGGACTAGCGGTAAACAATGAGCAGTTCTTC.

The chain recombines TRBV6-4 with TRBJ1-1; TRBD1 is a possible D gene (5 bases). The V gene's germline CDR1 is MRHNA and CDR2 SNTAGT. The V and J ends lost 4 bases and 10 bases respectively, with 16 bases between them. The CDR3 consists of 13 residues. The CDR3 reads CASSAFGTQGAFF. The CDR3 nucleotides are TGTGCCAGCAGTGCTTTCGGGACCCAGGGAGCTTTCTTT.

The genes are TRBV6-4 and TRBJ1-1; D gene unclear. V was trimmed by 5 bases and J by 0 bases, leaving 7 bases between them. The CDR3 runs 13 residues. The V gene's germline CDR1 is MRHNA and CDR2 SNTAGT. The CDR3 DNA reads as TGTGCCAGCAGTCCATCATTGAACACTGAAGCTTTCTTT. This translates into CASSPSLNTEAFF.

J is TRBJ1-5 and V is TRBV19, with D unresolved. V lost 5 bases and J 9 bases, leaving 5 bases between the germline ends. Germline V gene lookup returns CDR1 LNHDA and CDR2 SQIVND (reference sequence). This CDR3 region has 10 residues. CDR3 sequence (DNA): TGTGCCAGTAGTGAAGGGCCCCAGCATTTT. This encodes CASSEGPQHF.

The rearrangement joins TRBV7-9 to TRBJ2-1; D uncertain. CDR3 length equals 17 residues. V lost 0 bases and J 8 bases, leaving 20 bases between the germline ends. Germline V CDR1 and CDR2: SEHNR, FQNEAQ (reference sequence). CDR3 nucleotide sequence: TGTGCCAGCAGCTTAGCGCGCCCCAAAGTAGGGTCCGATGAGCAGTTCTTC. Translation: CASSLARPKVGSDEQFF.

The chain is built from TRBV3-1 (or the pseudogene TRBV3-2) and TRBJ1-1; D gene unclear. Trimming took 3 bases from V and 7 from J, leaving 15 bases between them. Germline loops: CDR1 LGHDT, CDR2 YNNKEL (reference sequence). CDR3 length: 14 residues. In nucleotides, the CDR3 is TGTGCCAGCAGCCATCTAAAGGGAGGCGGTGAAGCTTTCTTT. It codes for CASSHLKGGGEAFF.

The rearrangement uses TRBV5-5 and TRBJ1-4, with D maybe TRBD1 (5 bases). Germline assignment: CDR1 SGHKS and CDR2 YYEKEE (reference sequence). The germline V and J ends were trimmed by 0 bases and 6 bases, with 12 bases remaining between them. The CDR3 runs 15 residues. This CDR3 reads CASSLEVGGHEKLFF. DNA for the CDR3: TGTGCCAGCAGCTTGGAAGTGGGGGGTCATGAAAAACTGTTTTTT.

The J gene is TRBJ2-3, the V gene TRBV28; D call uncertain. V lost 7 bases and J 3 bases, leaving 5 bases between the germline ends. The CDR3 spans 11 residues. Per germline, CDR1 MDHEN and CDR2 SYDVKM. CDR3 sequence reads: CASIQTDTQYF. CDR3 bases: TGTGCCAGCATTCAAACAGATACGCAGTATTTT.

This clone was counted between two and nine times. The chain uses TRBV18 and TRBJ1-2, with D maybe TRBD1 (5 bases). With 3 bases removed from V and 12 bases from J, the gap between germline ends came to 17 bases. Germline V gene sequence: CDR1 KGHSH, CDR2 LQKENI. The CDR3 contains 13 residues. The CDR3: CASSPDTTAEDTF. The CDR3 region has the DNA TGTGCCAGCTCACCGGACACGACAGCGGAAGACACCTTC.

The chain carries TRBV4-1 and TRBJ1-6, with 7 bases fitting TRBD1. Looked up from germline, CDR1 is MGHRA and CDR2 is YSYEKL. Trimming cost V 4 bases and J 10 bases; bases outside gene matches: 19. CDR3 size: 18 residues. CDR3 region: CASSLRDRGSESGSPLHF. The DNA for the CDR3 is TGCGCCAGCAGCCTCCGGGACAGAGGATCGGAATCCGGCTCACCCCTCCACTTT.

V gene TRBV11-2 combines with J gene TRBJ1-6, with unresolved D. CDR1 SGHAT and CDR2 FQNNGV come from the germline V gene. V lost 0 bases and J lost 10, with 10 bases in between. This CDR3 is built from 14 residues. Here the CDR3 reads CASSLERVGSPLHF. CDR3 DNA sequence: TGTGCCAGCAGCTTAGAACGAGTGGGCTCACCCCTCCACTTT.

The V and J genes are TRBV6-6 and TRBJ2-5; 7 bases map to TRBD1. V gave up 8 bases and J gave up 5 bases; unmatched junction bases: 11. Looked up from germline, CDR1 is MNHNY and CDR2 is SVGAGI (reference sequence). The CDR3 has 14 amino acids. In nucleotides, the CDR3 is TGTGCCAGCCTGTCAGGGGGACGGGGCGAGACCCAGTACTTC. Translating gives CASLSGGRGETQYF.

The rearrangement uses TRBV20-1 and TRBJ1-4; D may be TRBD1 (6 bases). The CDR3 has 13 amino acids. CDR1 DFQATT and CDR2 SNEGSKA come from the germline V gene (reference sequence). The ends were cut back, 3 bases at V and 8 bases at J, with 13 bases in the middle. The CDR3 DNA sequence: TGCAGTGCTAGTCCCGGGACACTCGAAAAACTGTTTTTT. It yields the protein CSASPGTLEKLFF.

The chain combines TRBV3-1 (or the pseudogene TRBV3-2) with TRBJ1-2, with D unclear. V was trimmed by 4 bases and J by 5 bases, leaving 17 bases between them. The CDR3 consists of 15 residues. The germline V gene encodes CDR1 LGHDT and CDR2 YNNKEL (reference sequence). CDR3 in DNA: TGTGCCAGCAGCCCAAGACAACGAGGATTGTATGGCTACACCTTC. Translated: CASSPRQRGLYGYTF.